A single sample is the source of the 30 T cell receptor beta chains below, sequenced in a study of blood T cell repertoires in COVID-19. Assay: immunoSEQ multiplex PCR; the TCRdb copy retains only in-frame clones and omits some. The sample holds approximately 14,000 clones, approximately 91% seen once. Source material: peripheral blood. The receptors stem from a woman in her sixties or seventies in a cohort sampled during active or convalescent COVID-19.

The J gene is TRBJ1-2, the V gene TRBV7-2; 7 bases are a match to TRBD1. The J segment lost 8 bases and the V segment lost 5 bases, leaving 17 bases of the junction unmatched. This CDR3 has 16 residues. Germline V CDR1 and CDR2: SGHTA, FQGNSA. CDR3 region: CASSDRRGQGWGGYTF. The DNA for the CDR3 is TGTGCCAGCAGCGACCGAAGGGGGCAGGGGTGGGGCGGCTACACCTTC.

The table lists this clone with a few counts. CDR3 region: CASSEPSLLGNTIYF. The CDR3 DNA is TGTGCCAGCAGTGAGCCTTCACTCCTTGGAAACACCATATATTTT. The V gene is TRBV28, the J gene TRBJ1-3; no reliable D call. Trimming removed 5 bases from V and 3 bases from J, with 14 bases in between. Germline CDR1 reads MDHEN; CDR2 reads SYDVKM. CDR3 length equals 15 residues.

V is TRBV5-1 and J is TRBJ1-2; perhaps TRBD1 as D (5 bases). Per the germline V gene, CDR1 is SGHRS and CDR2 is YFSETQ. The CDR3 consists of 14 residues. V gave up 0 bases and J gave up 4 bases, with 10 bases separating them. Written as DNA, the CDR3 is TGCGCCAGCAGCTTGGGTGGAGGGGTCTATGGCTACACCTTC. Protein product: CASSLGGGVYGYTF.

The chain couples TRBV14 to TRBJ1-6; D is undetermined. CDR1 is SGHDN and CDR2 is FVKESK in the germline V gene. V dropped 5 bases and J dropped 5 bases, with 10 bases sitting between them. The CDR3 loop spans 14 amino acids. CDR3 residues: CASSFTVNNSPLHF. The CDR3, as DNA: TGTGCCAGCAGCTTCACAGTCAATAATTCACCCCTCCACTTT.

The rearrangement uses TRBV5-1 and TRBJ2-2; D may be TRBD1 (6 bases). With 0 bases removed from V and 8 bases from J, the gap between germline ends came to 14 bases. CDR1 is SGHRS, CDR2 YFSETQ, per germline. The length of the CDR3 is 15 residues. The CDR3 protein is CASSLALRGSGELFF. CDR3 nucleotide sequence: TGCGCCAGCAGCTTGGCCCTCAGGGGATCTGGGGAGCTGTTTTTT. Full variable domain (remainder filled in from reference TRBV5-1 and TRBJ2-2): KAGVTQTPRYLIKTRGQQVTLSCSPISGHRSVSWYQQTPGQGLQFLFEYFSETQRNKGNFPGRFSGRQFSNSRSEMNVSTLELGDSALYLCASSLALRGSGELFFGEGSRLTVL.

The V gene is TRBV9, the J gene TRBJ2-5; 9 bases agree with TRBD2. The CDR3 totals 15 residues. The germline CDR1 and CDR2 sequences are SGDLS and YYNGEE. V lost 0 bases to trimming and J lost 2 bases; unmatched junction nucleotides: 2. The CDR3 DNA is TGTGCCAGCAGCGTAGCGCTAGCGGGGCAAGAGACCCAGTACTTC. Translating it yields CASSVALAGQETQYF. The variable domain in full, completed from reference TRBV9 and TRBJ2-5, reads DSGVTQTPKHLITATGQRVTLRCSPRSGDLSVYWYQQSLDQGLQFLIQYYNGEERAKGNILERFSAQQFPDLHSELNLSSLELGDSALYFCASSVALAGQETQYFGPGTRLLVL.

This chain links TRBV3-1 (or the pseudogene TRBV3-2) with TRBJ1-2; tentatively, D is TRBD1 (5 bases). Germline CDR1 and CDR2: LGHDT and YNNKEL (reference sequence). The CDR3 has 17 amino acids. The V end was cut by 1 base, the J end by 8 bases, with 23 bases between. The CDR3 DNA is TGTGCCAGCAGCCAAGGCCCATTGGGTCCCCAGGGTGGGGGCTACACCTTC. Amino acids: CASSQGPLGPQGGGYTF.

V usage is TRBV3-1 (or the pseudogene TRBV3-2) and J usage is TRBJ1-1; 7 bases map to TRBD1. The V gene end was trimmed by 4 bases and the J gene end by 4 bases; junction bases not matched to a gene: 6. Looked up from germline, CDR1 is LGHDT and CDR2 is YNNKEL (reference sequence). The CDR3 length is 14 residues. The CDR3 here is CASSPEGAPTEAFF. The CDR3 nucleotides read TGTGCCAGCAGCCCAGAGGGGGCGCCCACTGAAGCTTTCTTT.

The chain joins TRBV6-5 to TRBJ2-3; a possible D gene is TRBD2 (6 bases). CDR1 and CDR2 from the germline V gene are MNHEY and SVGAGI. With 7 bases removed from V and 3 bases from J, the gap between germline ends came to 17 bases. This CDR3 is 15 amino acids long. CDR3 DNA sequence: TGTGCCAGCACTCCCCGTCACGGGGGAACAGATACGCAGTATTTT. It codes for CASTPRHGGTDTQYF.

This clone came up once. The CDR3: CASSLLAGALADTQYF. The CDR3 bases are TGTGCCAGCAGTCTCCTAGCGGGAGCGTTGGCAGATACGCAGTATTTT. This chain links TRBV11-2 with TRBJ2-3, with 10 positions matching TRBD2. Germline assignment: CDR1 SGHAT and CDR2 FQNNGV. CDR3 length: 16 amino acids. Trimming removed 6 bases from V and 4 bases from J; junction bases left unmatched: 10.

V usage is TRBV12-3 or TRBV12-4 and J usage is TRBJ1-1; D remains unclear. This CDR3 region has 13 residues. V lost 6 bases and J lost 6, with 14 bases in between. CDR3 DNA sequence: TGTGCCAGCAGCTCGGGTCGGTGGGCTGAAGCTTTCTTT. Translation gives CASSSGRWAEAFF.

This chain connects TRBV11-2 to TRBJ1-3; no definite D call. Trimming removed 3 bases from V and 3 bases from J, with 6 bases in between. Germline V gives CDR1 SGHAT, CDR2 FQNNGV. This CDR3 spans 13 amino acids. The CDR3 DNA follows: TGTGCCAGCAGCTTTCCAGGTGGAAACACCATATATTTT. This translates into CASSFPGGNTIYF.

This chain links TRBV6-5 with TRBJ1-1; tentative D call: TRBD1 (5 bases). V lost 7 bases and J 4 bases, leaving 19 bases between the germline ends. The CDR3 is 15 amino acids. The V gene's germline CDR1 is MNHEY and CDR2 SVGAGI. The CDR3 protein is CASTATDGAVTEAFF. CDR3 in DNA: TGTGCCAGCACCGCCACCGATGGGGCGGTCACTGAAGCTTTCTTT.

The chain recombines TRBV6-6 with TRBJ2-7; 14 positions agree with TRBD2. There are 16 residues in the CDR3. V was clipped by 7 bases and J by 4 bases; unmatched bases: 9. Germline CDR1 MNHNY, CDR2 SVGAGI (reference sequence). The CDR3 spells CASNLEGLAGEYEQYF. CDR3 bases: TGTGCCAGCAACCTAGAGGGACTAGCGGGGGAGTACGAGCAGTACTTC.

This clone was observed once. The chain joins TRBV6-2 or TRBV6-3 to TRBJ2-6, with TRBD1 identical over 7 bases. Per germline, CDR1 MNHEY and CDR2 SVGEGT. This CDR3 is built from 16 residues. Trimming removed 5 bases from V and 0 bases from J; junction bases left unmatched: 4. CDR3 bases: TGTGCCAGCAGTCGGACAGGTTCCTCTGGGGCCAACGTCCTGACTTTC. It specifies CASSRTGSSGANVLTF.

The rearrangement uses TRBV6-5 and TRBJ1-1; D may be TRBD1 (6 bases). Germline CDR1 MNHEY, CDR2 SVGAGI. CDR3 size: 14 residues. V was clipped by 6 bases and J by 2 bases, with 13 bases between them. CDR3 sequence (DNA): TGTGCCAGCAGGTCTTGGACAGTTAACACTGAAGCTTTCTTT. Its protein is CASRSWTVNTEAFF.

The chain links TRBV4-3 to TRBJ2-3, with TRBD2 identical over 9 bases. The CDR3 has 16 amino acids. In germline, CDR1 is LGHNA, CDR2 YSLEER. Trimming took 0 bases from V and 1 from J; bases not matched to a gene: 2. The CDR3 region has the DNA TGCGCCAGCAGCCAAGATGGCGGGGGGGGCACAGATACGCAGTATTTT. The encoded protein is CASSQDGGGGTDTQYF.

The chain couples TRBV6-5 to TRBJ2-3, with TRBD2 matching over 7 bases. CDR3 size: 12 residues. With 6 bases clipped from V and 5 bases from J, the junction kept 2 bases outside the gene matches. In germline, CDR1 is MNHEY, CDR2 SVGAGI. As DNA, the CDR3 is TGTGCCAGCAGGGGGGGGGTAGATACGCAGTATTTT. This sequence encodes CASRGGVDTQYF.

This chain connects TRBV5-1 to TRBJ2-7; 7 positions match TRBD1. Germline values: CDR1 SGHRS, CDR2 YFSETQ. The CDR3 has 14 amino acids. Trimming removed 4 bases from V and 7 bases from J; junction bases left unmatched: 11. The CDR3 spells CASSARQGTGEQYF. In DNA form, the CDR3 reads TGCGCCAGCAGCGCCAGACAGGGAACGGGGGAGCAGTACTTC.

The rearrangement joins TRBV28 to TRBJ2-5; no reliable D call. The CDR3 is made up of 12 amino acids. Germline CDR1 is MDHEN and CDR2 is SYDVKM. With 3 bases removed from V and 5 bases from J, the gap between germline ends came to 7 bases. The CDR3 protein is CASSLVRETQYF. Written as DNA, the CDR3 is TGTGCCAGCAGTTTGGTTCGGGAGACCCAGTACTTC.

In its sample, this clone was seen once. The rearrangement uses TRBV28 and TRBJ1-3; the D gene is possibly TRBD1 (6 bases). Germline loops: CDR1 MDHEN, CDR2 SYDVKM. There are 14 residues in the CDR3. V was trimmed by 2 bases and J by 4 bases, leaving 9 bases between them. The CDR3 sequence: CASSLAGAGNTIYF. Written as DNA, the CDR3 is TGTGCCAGCAGTTTAGCGGGGGCCGGAAACACCATATATTTT.

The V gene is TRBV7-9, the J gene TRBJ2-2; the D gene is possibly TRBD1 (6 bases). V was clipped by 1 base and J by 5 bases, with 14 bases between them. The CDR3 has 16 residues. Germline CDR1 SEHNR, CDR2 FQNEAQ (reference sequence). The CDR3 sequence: CASSLGQGRGTGELFF. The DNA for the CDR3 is TGTGCCAGCAGCTTAGGCCAGGGGCGTGGGACCGGGGAGCTGTTTTTT.

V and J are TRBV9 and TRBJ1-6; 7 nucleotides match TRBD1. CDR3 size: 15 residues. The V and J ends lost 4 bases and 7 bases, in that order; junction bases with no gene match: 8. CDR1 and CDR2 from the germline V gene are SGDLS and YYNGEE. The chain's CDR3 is CASSLGGGANSPLHF. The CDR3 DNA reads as TGTGCCAGCAGCTTAGGAGGGGGCGCGAATTCACCCCTCCACTTT.

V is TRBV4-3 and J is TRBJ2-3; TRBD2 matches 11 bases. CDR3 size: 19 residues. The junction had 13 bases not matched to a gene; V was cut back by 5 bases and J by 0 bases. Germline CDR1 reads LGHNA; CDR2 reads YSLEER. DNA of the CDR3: TGCGCCAGCAGCGACCAACTAGCGGGGGCCGGAGGGAGCACAGATACGCAGTATTTT. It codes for CASSDQLAGAGGSTDTQYF.

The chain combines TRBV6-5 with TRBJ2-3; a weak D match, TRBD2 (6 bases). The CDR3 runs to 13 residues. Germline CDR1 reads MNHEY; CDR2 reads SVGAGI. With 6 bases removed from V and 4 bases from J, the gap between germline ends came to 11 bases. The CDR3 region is CASSGGLSDTQYF. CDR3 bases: TGTGCCAGCAGCGGGGGTCTCTCAGATACGCAGTATTTT.

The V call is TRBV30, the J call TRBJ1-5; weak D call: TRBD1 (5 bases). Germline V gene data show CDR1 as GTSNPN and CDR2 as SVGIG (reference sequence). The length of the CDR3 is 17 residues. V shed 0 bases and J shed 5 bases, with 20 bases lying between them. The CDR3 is CAWSVPHADRPYQPQHF. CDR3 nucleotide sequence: TGTGCCTGGAGTGTCCCTCACGCCGACAGACCCTATCAGCCCCAGCATTTT.

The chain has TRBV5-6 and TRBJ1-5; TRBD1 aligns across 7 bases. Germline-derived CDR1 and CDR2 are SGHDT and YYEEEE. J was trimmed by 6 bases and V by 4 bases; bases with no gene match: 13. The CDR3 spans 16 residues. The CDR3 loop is CASSHRGAGGLQPQHF. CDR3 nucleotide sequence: TGTGCCAGCAGCCATAGGGGGGCAGGGGGGCTTCAGCCCCAGCATTTT.

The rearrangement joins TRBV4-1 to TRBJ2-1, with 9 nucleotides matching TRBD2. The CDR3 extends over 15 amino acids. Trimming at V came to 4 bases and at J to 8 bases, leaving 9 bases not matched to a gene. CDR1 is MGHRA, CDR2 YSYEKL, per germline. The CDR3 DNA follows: TGCGCCAGCAGCCCGCGGGGGGGCGTTCTCGATGAGCAGTTCTTC. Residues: CASSPRGGVLDEQFF.

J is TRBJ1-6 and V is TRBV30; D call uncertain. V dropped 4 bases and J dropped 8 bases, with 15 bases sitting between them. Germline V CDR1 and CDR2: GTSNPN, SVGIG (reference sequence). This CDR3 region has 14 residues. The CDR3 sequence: CAWTLIPVDSPLHF. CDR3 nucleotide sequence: TGTGCCTGGACCTTGATACCGGTGGATTCACCCCTCCACTTT. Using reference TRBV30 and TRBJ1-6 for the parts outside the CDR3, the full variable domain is SQTIHQWPATLVQPVGSPLSLECTVEGTSNPNLYWYRQAAGRGLQLLFYSVGIGQISSEVPQNLSASRPQDRQFILSSKKLLLSDSGFYLCAWTLIPVDSPLHFGNGTRLTVT.

For the CDR3, the DNA is TGCGCCAGCAGCCAAGCGGGGGGCAGGCAAGAGACCCAGTACTTC. As protein: CASSQAGGRQETQYF. The V gene is TRBV4-1, the J gene TRBJ2-5; D might be TRBD2 (7 bases). Germline V gene sequence: CDR1 MGHRA, CDR2 YSYEKL. This CDR3 region has 15 residues. Trimming removed 1 base at V and 2 bases at J, with 11 bases between.